The T cell receptor beta chain under discussion was sequenced for a study of T cell responses to AZD1222 COVID-19 vaccine. Profiled with immunoSEQ multiplex PCR; TCRdb holds only in-frame clones, not every one. The profile shows 130,000 or so clones, 90% to 95% of them singletons. As for this clone: Its antigen remains unidentified.

Findings and limits, study-wide: The repertoires were collected only after the peak T cell response.

The sample consisted of peripheral blood, taken 28 days after the second AZD1222 dose. The sequence was collected from an adult who received the AZD1222 COVID-19 vaccine.

CDR3 sequence reads: CASSLEGTRGDTQYF. The CDR3 bases are TGCGCCAGCAGCTTGGAGGGGACCCGGGGAGATACGCAGTATTTT. The genes are TRBV5-1 and TRBJ2-3; D assignment may be TRBD1 or TRBD2 (5 bases each). Germline V gives CDR1 SGHRS, CDR2 YFSETQ. This CDR3 region has 15 residues. V was shortened by 0 bases and J by 5 bases, with 13 bases between the two germline ends.